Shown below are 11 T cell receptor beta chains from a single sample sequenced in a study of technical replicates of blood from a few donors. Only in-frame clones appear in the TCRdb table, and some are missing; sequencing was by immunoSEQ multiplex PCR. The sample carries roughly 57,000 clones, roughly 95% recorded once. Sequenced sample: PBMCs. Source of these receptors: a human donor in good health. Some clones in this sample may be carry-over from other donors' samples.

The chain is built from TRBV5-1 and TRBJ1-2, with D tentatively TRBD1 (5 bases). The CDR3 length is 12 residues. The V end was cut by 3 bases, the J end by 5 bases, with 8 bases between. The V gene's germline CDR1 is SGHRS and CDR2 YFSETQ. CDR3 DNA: TGCGCCAGCAGCTCGGACAAGTATGGCTACACCTTC. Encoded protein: CASSSDKYGYTF.

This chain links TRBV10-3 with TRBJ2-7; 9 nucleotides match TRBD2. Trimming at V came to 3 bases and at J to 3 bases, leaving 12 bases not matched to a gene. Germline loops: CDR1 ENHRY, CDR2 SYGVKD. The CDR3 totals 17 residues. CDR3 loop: CAISDVTSGYPRYEQYF. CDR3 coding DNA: TGTGCCATCAGTGACGTGACTAGCGGTTACCCACGCTACGAGCAGTACTTC.

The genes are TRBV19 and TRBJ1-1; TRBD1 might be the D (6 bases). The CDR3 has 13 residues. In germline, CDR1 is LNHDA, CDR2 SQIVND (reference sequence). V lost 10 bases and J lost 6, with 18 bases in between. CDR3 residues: CATSQGRDAEAFF. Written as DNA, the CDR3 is TGTGCCACATCGCAGGGGAGAGACGCTGAAGCTTTCTTT.

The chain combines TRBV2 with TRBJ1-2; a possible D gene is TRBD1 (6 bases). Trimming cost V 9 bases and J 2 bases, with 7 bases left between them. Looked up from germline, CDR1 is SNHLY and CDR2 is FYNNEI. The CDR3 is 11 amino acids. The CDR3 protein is CARTGNYGYTF. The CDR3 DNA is TGTGCCAGGACAGGAAACTATGGCTACACCTTC.

This CDR3 is CASSLEPSRETQYF. CDR3 DNA: TGTGCCAGCAGCTTAGAACCTAGTCGGGAGACCCAGTACTTC. V usage is TRBV7-2 and J usage is TRBJ2-5; D unresolved. Trimming cost V 1 base and J 5 bases, with 11 bases left between them. Per the germline V gene, CDR1 is SGHTA and CDR2 is FQGNSA. The CDR3 sequence is 14 residues long.

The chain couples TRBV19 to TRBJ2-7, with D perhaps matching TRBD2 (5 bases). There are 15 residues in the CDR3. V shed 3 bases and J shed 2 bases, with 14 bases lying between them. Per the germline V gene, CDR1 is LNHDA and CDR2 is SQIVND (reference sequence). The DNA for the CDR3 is TGTGCCAGTAGTATTACGGGGAGCACCCCCTACGAGCAGTACTTC. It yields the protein CASSITGSTPYEQYF.

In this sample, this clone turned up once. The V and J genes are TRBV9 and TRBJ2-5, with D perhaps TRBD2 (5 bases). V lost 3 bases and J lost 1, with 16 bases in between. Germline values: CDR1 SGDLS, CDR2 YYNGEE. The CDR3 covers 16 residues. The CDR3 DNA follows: TGTGCCAGCAGCGCAGGACTTCTTTGGAGCCAAGAGACCCAGTACTTC. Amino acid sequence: CASSAGLLWSQETQYF.

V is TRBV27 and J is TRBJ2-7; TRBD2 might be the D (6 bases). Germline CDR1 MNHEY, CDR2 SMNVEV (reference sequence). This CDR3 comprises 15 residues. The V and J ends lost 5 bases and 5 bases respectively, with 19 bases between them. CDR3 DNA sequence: TGTGCCAGCAGTCCCTCGAGCGGGCTGGTTAACGAGCAGTACTTC. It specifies CASSPSSGLVNEQYF.

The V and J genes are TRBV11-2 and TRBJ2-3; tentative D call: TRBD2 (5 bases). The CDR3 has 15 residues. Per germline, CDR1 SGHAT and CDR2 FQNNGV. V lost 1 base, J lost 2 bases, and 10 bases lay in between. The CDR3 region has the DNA TGTGCCAGCAGCTTAGTGGCGGGCTTCACAGATACGCAGTATTTT. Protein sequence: CASSLVAGFTDTQYF.

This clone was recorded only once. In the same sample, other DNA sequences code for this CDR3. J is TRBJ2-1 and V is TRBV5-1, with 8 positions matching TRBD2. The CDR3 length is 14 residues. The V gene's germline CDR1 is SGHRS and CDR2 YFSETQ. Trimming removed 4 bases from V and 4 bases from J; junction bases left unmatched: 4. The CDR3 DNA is TGCGCCAGCAGCGCGAGCGGGGGATACAATGAGCAGTTCTTC. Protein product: CASSASGGYNEQFF.

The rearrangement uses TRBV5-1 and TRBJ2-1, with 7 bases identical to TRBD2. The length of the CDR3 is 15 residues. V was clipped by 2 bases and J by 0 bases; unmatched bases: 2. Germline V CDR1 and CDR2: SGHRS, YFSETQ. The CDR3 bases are TGCGCCAGCAGCTTTCTAGCGGACTCCTACAATGAGCAGTTCTTC. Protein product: CASSFLADSYNEQFF.